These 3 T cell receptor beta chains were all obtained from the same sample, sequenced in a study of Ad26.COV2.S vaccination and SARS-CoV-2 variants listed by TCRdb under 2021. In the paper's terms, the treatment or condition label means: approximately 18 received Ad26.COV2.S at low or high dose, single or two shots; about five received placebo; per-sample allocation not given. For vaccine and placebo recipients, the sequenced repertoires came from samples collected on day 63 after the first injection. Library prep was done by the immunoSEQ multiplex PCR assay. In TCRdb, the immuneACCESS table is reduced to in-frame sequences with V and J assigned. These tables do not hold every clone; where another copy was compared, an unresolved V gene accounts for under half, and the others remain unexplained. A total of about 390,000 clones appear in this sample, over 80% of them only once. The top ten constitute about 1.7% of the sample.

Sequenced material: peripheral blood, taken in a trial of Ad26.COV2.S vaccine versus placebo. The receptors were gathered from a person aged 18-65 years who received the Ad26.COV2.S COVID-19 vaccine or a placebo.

In nucleotides, the CDR3 is TGTGCCAGCAGCCGCGGACAGGACTACGAGCAGTACTTC. It yields the protein CASSRGQDYEQYF. The chain links TRBV7-2 to TRBJ2-7, with 7 positions matching TRBD1. V lost 5 bases and J lost 3; bases outside the gene matches: 4. This CDR3 spans 13 amino acids. Germline-derived CDR1 and CDR2 are SGHTA and FQGNSA.

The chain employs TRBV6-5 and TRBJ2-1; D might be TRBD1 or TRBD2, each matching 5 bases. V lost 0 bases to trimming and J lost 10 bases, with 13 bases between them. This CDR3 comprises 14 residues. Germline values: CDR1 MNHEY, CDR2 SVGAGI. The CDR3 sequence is CASSYSRGPKEQFF. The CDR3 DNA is TGTGCCAGCAGTTACTCGAGGGGACCTAAGGAGCAGTTCTTC.

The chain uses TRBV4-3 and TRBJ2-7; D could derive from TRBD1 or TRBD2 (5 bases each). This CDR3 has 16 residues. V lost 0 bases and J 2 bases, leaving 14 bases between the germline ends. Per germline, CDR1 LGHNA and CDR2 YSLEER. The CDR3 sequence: CASSQDRAGRAYEQYF. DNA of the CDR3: TGCGCCAGCAGCCAAGATAGGGCAGGGCGGGCCTACGAGCAGTACTTC.